The entry below gives a single TCR beta chain sequence along with its context. The protocol was immunoSEQ multiplex PCR, while the TCRdb copy is restricted to in-frame clones and leaves out a portion. The table lists approximately 99,000 clones, approximately 79% of them singletons. These data belong to a study of blood T cell repertoires in COVID-19. Study-level information: The United States, Italy and Spain were the sources of the acute and convalescent COVID-19 samples.

Germline V gives CDR1 SGHDT, CDR2 YYEEEE. V shed 4 bases and J 6 bases; nucleotides not matched to a gene: 4. This CDR3 region has 13 residues. This TCR was sampled from a woman older than 75 with active or convalescent COVID-19. What was sequenced was peripheral blood. This chain joins TRBV5-6 and TRBJ2-7; 10 bases agree with TRBD1. DNA of the CDR3: TGTGCCAGCAGCCTGGGACAGGGGCGCGAGCAGTACTTC. Its translation: CASSLGQGREQYF.